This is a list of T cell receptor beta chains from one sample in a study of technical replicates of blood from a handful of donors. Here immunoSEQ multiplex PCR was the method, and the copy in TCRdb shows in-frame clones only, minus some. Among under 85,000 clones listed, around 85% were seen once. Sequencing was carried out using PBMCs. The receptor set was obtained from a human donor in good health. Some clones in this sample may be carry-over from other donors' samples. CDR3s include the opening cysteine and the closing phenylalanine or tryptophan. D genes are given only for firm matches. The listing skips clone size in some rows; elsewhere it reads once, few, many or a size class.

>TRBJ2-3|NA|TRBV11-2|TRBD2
TGTGCCAGCAGCTTAGGTATACTAGCGTCTGCAGATACGCAGTATTTT
CASSLGILASADTQYF
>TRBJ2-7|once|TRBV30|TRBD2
TGTGCCTGGAGTCTTTTGCTAGCGGGGGGGGATTACGAGCAGTACTTC
CAWSLLLAGGDYEQYF
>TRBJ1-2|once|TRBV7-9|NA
TGTGCCAGCAGCCTGACTCGCCCGGAGCATGGCTACACCTTC
CASSLTRPEHGYTF
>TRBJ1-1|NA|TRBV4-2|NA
TGTGCCAGCAGCCAAGGTAAAGGGGATAGTTCTGAAGCTTTCTTT
CASSQGKGDSSEAFF
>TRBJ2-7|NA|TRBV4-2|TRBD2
TGTGCCAGCAGCCCGCTAGGGAGCGGCGGGAGGGGTCGCGAGCAGTACTTC
CASSPLGSGGRGREQYF
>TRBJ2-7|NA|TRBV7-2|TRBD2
TGTGCCAGCAGCTTAGCGACTAGCGGGGGGTCGAGCTCCTACGAGCAGTACTTC
CASSLATSGGSSSYEQYF
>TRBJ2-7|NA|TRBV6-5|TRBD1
TGTGCCAGCAGCCGGGGACAGGGAACTTACGAGCAGTACTTC
CASSRGQGTYEQYF
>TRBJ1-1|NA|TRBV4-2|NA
TGTGCCAGCAGCCCCCCAGGGAGGGGGAACACTGAAGCTTTCTTT
CASSPPGRGNTEAFF
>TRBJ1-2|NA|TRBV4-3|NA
TGCGCCAGCAGCCCATCCGGGACTTCCCCGTATGGCTACACCTTC
CASSPSGTSPYGYTF
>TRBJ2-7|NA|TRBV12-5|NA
TGTGCTAGTGGTTTGTTGAACTCTCGTGACGAGCAGTACTTC
CASGLLNSRDEQYF
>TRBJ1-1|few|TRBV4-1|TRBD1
TGCGCCAGCAGCCAAGGGACAGGGGGCAGTTACACTGAAGCTTTCTTT
CASSQGTGGSYTEAFF
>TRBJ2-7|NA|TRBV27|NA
TGTGCCAGCAGTTTATTAGGGGGTTTCGCCGAGCAGTACTTC
CASSLLGGFAEQYF
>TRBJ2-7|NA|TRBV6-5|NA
TGTGCCAGCAGTTATGGAGGGGAGACCTACGAGCAGTACTTC
CASSYGGETYEQYF
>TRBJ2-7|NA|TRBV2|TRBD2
TGTGCCAGCATTCTGACTAGCTCCTCTTCCGAGCAGTACTTC
CASILTSSSSEQYF
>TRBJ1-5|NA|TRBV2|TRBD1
TGTGCCAGCAGTGAGGGACAGGGCGCGGGCAATCAGCCCCAGCATTTT
CASSEGQGAGNQPQHF
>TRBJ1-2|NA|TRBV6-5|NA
TGTGCCAGCAGTTACTCGACGAGTCGTGGGGGGTATGGCTACACCTTC
CASSYSTSRGGYGYTF
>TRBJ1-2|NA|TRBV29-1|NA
TGCAGCGCTCCCCTAGTGGGTGGTGCGGGCTACACCTTC
CSAPLVGGAGYTF
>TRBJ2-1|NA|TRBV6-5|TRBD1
TGTGCCAGCAAAGGGACAGGTTACAATGAGCAGTTCTTC
CASKGTGYNEQFF
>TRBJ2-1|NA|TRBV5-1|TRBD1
TGCGCCAGCTCCATGACAGGGCCCTACAATGAGCAGTTCTTC
CASSMTGPYNEQFF
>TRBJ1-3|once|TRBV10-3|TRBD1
TGTGCCATCAGTAATGGACAGGGGGCCTCTGGAAACACCATATATTTT
CAISNGQGASGNTIYF
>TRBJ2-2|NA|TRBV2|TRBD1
TGTGCCAGCACCCACGGGACAGGGCTGAACACCGGGGAGCTGTTTTTT
CASTHGTGLNTGELFF
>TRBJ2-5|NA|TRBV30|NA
TGTGCCTGGAGTGAATTAGTCTCTGAGACCCAGTACTTC
CAWSELVSETQYF
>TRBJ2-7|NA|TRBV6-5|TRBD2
TGTGCCACCCGACTAGCGGGAGTTTACGAGCAGTACTTC
CATRLAGVYEQYF
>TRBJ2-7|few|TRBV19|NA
TGTGCCAGTAGTATGGGGACAAACGAGCAGTACTTC
CASSMGTNEQYF
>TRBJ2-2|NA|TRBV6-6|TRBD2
TGTGCCAGCAGTACTCTAGCGGGGGGGCCCGGGGAGCTGTTTTTT
CASSTLAGGPGELFF
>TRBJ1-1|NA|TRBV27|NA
TGTGCCAGCAGTTTGGGAGGGGGAACTGAAGCTTTCTTT
CASSLGGGTEAFF
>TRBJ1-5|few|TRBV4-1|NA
TGCGCCAGCAGCCTCGAAGGGGGTCAGCCCCAGCATTTT
CASSLEGGQPQHF
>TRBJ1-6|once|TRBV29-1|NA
TGCAGCGTTGACCCCGTCCTTACAGGGCGAGATAATTCACCCCTCCACTTT
CSVDPVLTGRDNSPLHF
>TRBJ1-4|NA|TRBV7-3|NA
TGTGCCAGCAGCTTCAGACAGGCAACTAATGAAAAACTGTTTTTT
CASSFRQATNEKLFF
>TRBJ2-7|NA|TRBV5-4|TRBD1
TGTGCCAGCAGCCAGGACAGGCCCTACGAGCAGTACTTC
CASSQDRPYEQYF